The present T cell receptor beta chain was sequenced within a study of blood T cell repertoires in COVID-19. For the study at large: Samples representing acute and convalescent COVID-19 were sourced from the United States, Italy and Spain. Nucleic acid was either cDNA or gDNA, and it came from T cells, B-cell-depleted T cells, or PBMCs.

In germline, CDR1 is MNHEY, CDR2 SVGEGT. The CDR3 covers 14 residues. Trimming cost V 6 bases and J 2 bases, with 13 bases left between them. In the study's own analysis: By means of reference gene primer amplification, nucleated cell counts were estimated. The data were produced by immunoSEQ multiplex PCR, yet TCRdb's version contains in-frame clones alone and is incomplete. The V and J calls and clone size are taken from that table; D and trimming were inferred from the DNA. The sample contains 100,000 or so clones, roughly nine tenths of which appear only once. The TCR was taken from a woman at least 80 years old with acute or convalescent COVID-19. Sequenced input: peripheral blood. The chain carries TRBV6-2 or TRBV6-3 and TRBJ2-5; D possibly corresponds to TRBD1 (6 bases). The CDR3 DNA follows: TGTGCCAGCAGCCGAGGGACACGACAAGAGACCCAGTACTTC. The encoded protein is CASSRGTRQETQYF.